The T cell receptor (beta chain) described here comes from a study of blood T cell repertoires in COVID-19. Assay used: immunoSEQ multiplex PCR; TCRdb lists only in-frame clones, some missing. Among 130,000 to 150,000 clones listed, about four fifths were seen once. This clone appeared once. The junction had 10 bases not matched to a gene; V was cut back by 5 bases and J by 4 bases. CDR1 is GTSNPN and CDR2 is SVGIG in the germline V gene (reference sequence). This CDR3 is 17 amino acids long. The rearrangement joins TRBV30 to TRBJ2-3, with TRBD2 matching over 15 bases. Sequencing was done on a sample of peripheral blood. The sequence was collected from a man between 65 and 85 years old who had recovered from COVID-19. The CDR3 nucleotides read TGTGCCTGGCGTGGGGGACTAGCGGGAGGTGGGTCAGATACGCAGTATTTT. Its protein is CAWRGGLAGGGSDTQYF.